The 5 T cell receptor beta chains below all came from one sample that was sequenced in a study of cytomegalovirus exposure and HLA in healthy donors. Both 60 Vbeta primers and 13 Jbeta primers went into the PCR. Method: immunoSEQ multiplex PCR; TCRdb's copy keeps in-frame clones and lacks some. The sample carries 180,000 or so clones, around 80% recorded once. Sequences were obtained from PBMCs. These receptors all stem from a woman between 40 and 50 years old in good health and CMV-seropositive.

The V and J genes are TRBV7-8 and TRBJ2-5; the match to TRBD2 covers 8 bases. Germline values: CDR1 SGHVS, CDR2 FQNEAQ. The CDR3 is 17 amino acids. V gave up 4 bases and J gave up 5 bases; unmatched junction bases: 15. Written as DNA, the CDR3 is TGTGCCAGCAGCTCTGGTCCCCAAGGGCTAGCGGGCGAGACCCAGTACTTC. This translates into CASSSGPQGLAGETQYF.

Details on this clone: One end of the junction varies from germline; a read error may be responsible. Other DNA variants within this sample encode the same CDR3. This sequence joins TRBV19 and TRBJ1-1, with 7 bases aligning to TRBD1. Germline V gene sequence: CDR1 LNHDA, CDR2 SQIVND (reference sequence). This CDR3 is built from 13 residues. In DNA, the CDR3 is TGTGCTAGTAGTATAGATAGGGACAGAGAAGCTTTCTTT. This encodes CASSIDRDREAFF.

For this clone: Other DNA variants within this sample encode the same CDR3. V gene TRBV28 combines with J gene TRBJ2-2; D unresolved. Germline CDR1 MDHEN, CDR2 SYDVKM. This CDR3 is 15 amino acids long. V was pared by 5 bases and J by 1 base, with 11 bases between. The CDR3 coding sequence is TGTGCCAGCAGTCTGACATCCCTGAACACCGGGGAGCTGTTTTTT. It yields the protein CASSLTSLNTGELFF.

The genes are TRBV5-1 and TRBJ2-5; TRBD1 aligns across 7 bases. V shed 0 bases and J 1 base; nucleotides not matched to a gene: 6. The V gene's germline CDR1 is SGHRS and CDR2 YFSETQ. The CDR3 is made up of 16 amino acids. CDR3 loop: CASSLASRTGQETQYF. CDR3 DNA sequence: TGCGCCAGCAGCTTGGCCTCCCGGACAGGCCAAGAGACCCAGTACTTC.

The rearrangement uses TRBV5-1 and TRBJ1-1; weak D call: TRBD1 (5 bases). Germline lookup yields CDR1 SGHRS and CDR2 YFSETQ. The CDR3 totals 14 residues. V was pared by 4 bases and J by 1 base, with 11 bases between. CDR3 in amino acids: CASSADGQNTEAFF. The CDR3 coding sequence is TGCGCCAGCAGCGCGGACGGACAGAACACTGAAGCTTTCTTT.